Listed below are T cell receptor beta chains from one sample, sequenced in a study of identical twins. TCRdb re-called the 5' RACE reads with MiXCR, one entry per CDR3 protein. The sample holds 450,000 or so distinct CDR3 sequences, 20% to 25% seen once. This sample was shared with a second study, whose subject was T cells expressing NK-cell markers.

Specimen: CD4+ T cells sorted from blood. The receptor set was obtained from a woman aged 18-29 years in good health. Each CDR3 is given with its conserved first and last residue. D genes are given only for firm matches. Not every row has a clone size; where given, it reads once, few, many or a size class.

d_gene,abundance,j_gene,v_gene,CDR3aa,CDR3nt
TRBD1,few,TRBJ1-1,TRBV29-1,CSVEKRYGTGRGMNTEAFF,TGCAGCGTTGAAAAACGATACGGGACAGGACGCGGTATGAACACTGAAGCTTTCTTT
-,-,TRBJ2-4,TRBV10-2,CASQIGSLGAKNIQYF,TGCGCCAGCCAAATAGGGTCCTTGGGGGCCAAAAACATTCAGTACTTC
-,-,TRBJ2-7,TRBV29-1,CSVTGQGSYEQYF,TGCAGCGTAACGGGGCAGGGGTCCTACGAGCAGTACTTC
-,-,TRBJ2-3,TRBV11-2,CASSLERGSNTQYF,TGTGCCAGCAGCTTAGAGCGTGGTAGCAATACGCAGTATTTT
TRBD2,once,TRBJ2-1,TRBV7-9,CASSARTSGYNEQFF,TGTGCCAGCAGCGCTCGGACTAGCGGATACAATGAGCAGTTCTTC
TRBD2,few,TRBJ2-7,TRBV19,CASSASGRAWEQYF,TGTGCCAGTAGTGCTAGCGGGAGGGCCTGGGAGCAGTACTTC
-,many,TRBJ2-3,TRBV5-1,CASSFGGTQYF,TGCGCCAGCAGCTTTGGGGGGACGCAGTATTTT
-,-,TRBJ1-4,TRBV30,CASNRPGPNEKLFF,TGTGCCTCCAACAGACCGGGGCCTAATGAAAAACTGTTTTTT
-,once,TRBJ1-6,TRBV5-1,CASSLRRQGGSPLHF,TGCGCCAGCAGCTTGAGACGTCAGGGCGGGTCACCCCTCCACTTT
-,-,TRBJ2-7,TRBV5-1,CASSLAGPGSIGEQYF,TGCGCCAGCAGCTTGGCCGGTCCGGGGAGTATCGGCGAGCAGTACTTC
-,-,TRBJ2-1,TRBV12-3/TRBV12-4,CASSWTRRDEQFF,TGTGCCAGCAGTTGGACGCGGCGCGATGAGCAGTTCTTC
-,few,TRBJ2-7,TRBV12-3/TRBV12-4,CASSQGSIYEQYF,TGTGCCAGCAGTCAGGGATCTATCTACGAGCAGTACTTC
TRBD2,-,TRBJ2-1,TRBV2,CASRAELAVSYNEQFF,TGTGCCAGCAGAGCTGAACTAGCGGTCTCCTACAATGAGCAGTTCTTC
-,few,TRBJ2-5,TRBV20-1,CSARPELKTQYF,TGCAGTGCTAGACCCGAGTTGAAGACCCAGTACTTC
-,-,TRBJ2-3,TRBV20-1,CSARRTGARDTQYF,TGCAGTGCTAGGAGAACGGGAGCCCGAGATACGCAGTATTTT
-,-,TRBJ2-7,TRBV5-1,CASSLLERTYEQYF,TGCGCCAGCAGCTTGTTAGAGAGGACCTACGAGCAGTACTTC
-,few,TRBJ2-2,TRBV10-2,CASRVSGGGGELFF,TGCGCCAGCAGAGTCTCGGGGGGCGGCGGGGAGCTGTTTTTT
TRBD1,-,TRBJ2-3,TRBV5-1,CASRRDRATDTQYF,TGCGCCAGCCGCCGGGACAGGGCCACAGATACGCAGTATTTT